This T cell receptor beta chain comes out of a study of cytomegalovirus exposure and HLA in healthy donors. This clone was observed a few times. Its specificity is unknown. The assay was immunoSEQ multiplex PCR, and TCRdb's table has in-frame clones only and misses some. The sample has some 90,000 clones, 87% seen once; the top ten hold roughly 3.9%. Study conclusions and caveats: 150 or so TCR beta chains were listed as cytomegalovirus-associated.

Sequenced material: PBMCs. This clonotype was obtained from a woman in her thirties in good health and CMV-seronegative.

CDR3 loop: CASSPGVNNSPLHF. CDR3 DNA: TGTGCCAGCAGTCCCGGGGTAAATAATTCACCCCTCCACTTT. J is TRBJ1-6 and V is TRBV6-5; D ambiguous. Germline CDR1 reads MNHEY; CDR2 reads SVGAGI. This CDR3 has 14 amino acids. Trimming left V 5 bases short and J 5 bases short, with 10 bases between.